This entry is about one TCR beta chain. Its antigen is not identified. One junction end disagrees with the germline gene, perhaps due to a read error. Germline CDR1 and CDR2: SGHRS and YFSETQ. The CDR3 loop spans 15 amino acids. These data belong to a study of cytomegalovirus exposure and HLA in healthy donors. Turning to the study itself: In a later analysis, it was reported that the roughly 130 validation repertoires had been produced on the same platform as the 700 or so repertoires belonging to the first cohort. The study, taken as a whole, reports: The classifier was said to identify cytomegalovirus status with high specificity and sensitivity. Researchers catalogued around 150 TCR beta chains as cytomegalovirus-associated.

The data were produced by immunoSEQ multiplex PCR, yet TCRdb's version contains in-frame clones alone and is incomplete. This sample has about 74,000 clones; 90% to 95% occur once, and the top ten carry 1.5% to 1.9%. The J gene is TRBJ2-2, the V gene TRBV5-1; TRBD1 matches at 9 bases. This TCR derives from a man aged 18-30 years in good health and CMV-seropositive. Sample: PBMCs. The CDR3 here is CTSSLGQGAPGELFF. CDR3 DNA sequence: TGCACCAGCAGCTTGGGACAGGGAGCGCCCGGGGAGCTGTTTTTT.